This TCR beta chain was identified in a study of shared clonotypes between healthy human individuals. The germline gives CDR1 SGDLS, CDR2 YYNGEE. Deletions cut 1 base from V and 0 bases from J, with 7 bases between. CDR3 size: 14 residues. On sorted subsets, replicate PCRs used 200 to 250 ng DNA, or roughly 30,000 T cell genomes. The protocol was immunoSEQ multiplex PCR, while the TCRdb copy is restricted to in-frame clones and leaves out a portion. The table records about 1.9 million clones, roughly 95% of them present only once. The naive CD8 subset, CD45RO-negative cells positively selected for CCR7, excluded terminally differentiated effector memory CD45RA+ cells. Donors included only healthy HIV-negative adults lacking recent acute infections or vaccinations.

The V gene is TRBV9, the J gene TRBJ1-1; possible D gene TRBD1, 5 bases. This receptor was obtained from a man aged 18 to 35 in good health. Some clones in this sample may be carry-over from other donors' samples. The source material was naive CD8+ T cells from PBMCs. This CDR3 is CASSVWGMNTEAFF. For the CDR3, the DNA is TGTGCCAGCAGCGTATGGGGCATGAACACTGAAGCTTTCTTT.